These 30 T cell receptor beta chains were sequenced from one sample in a study of regulatory T cells in long-lasting Graves disease. Noted time point: persistent/refractory GD, antithyroid drugs over 5 years with positive TRAb. The TCR library was made from RNA that had been extracted from PBMCs in TRIzol. CDR3-region Arm-PCR and iRepertoire HTBI primers produced the TCR beta libraries. TCRdb reanalysed the multiplex PCR reads using MiXCR and keeps one entry per CDR3 protein. The sample records around 450,000 distinct CDR3 sequences, 20% to 25% being singletons. Sample: peripheral blood mononuclear cells (PBMCs), taken when the disease was refractory, from a patient treated with antithyroid drugs. The source of these receptors is a female donor with Graves disease.

This clonotype was counted ten times or more. The rearrangement joins TRBV2 to TRBJ1-2; TRBD1 agrees at 9 bases. With V trimmed by 6 bases and J by 3 bases, 8 bases remained unmatched. CDR3 length equals 15 residues. The germline CDR1 and CDR2 sequences are SNHLY and FYNNEI. CDR3 sequence (DNA): TGTGCCAGCAGCCCAAGGACAGGGGTTGACTATGGCTACACCTTC. Translation gives CASSPRTGVDYGYTF.

In its sample, this clonotype was seen many times. This chain links TRBV5-1 with TRBJ1-1; D remains unclear. V lost 5 bases and J lost 0, with 11 bases in between. Germline V gives CDR1 SGHRS, CDR2 YFSETQ. The CDR3 extends over 14 amino acids. The CDR3 is CASRYTVMNTEAFF. CDR3 bases: TGCGCCAGCAGATATACAGTTATGAACACTGAAGCTTTCTTT.

This clonotype was observed a few times. At one of its ends the junction is not consistent with the germline gene, which may arise from a read error. This rearrangement joins TRBV20-1 to TRBJ2-6, with unresolved D. CDR3 length equals 14 residues. Germline-derived CDR1 and CDR2 are DFQATT and SNEGSKA (reference sequence). The CDR3 spells CGALTSSGANVLTF. CDR3 nucleotides: TGCGGTGCCCTCACTTCCTCTGGGGCCAACGTCCTGACTTTC.

This clonotype showed up just once. This sequence may be a read error, since a much larger clone differs from it by one base. The gene calls are TRBV11-2 and TRBJ1-1, with a weak D call TRBD1 (6 bases). Germline V lookup: CDR1 SGHAT, CDR2 FQNNGV. CDR3 size: 16 residues. The CDR3 DNA reads TGTGCCAGCCGCTCCGACACAGGGTGGGGGGACACTGAAGCTTCCTTT. This encodes CASRSDTGWGDTEASF. The full variable domain, its missing parts supplied by reference TRBV11-2 and TRBJ1-1, is EAGVAQSPRYKIIEKRQSVAFWCNPISGHATLYWYQQILGQGPKLLIQFQNNGVVDDSQLPKDRFSAERLKGVDSTLKIQPAKLEDSAVYLCASRSDTGWGDTEASFGQGTRLTVV.

J is TRBJ2-2 and V is TRBV5-1; possibly TRBD2 for D (6 bases). The V end was cut by 0 bases, the J end by 3 bases, with 15 bases between. The CDR3 runs 17 residues. Germline CDR1 is SGHRS and CDR2 is YFSETQ. The CDR3 DNA reads as TGCGCCAGCAGCTTGGTTGGAGGGACCTTCGACACCGGGGAGCTGTTTTTT. Protein sequence: CASSLVGGTFDTGELFF.

At least ten counts were recorded for this clonotype. This chain uses TRBV6-1 with TRBJ1-1, with D possibly being TRBD1 (5 bases). The germline CDR1 and CDR2 sequences are MNHNS and SASEGT. The CDR3 loop spans 16 amino acids. Trimming shortened V by 0 bases and J by 5 bases, and 16 bases separated the two germline ends. This CDR3 is CASSEAGGLSATEAFF. In DNA form, the CDR3 reads TGTGCCAGCAGTGAAGCCGGGGGACTGTCCGCGACTGAAGCTTTCTTT.

Points on this clonotype: This may be a read error: a much more frequent sequence differs by one nucleotide. The rearrangement joins TRBV27 to TRBJ2-5; no definite D call. Germline V gene sequence: CDR1 MNHEY, CDR2 SMNVEV (reference sequence). This CDR3 spans 12 amino acids. V was cut by 8 bases and J by 6 bases, with 13 bases left in between. CDR3 sequence reads: CASGSAAQTQYF. As DNA, the CDR3 is TGTGCCAGCGGATCGGCAGCGCAGACCCAGTACTTC.

V gene TRBV19 combines with J gene TRBJ1-4; D is undetermined. V was clipped by 6 bases and J by 4 bases, with 12 bases between them. In germline, CDR1 is LNHDA, CDR2 SQIVND (reference sequence). The CDR3 is made up of 14 amino acids. This CDR3 is CASSLTGNNEKLFF. CDR3 DNA: TGTGCCAGTAGCCTTACTGGGAATAATGAAAAACTGTTTTTT.

In its sample, this clonotype was seen a few times. The chain carries TRBV7-3 and TRBJ2-6; no clear D gene. Germline V gives CDR1 SGHTA, CDR2 FQGTGA. This CDR3 contains 19 residues. V dropped 0 bases and J dropped 3 bases, with 18 bases sitting between them. The CDR3 here is CASSLTPLDALNGANVLTF. CDR3 in DNA: TGTGCCAGCAGCTTAACCCCCCTGGACGCCCTTAATGGGGCCAACGTCCTGACTTTC.

This clonotype was seen once. The CDR3 is CASSPYGEGGNIQYF. Here the CDR3 DNA reads TGTGCCAGCAGCCCATATGGAGAGGGGGGGAACATTCAGTACTTC. The chain employs TRBV3-1 and TRBJ2-4, with D perhaps matching TRBD2 (7 bases). Per germline, CDR1 LGHDT and CDR2 YNNKEL (reference sequence). V dropped 4 bases and J dropped 7 bases, with 17 bases sitting between them. This CDR3 has 15 residues.

Concerning this clonotype: Relative to the germline gene, one junction end is altered; a read error may explain this. The chain employs TRBV11-1 and TRBJ2-4; 9 bases map to TRBD2. CDR1 and CDR2 from the germline V gene are SGHAT and FQDESV (reference sequence). This CDR3 is built from 13 residues. The CDR3 region has the DNA TGTGCCAGCAGCCTTAGCGGGGGTGGCATTCAGTGCTTC. It is translated as CASSLSGGGIQCF.

In its sample, this clonotype was seen once. The CDR3 loop reads CASSRDRGDYGYTF. The CDR3 DNA sequence: TGTGCCAGCAGTAGGGACAGGGGAGACTATGGCTACACCTTC. The V and J genes are TRBV6-2 or TRBV6-3 and TRBJ1-2, with 10 bases that match TRBD1. The germline CDR1 and CDR2 sequences are MNHEY and SVGEGT. This CDR3 contains 14 residues. Unmatched junction bases numbered 3, after V lost 5 bases and J lost 3 bases.

The chain uses TRBV20-1 and TRBJ1-1; 8 bases are shared with TRBD1. This CDR3 is 15 amino acids long. In germline, CDR1 is DFQATT, CDR2 SNEGSKA (reference sequence). Trimming removed 0 bases from V and 11 bases from J; junction bases left unmatched: 14. CDR3: CSARDSSTGAREAFF. DNA for the CDR3: TGCAGTGCTAGAGATTCGTCGACAGGGGCCCGTGAGGCTTTCTTT.

This clonotype was recorded many times. The chain's CDR3 is CSARDLTSGYAYEQYF. In DNA form, the CDR3 reads TGCAGTGCTAGAGATCTAACTAGCGGTTATGCCTACGAGCAGTACTTC. The chain employs TRBV20-1 and TRBJ2-7; TRBD2 agrees at 8 bases. CDR1 and CDR2 (germline): DFQATT, SNEGSKA (reference sequence). CDR3 size: 16 residues. V shed 0 bases, J shed 2 bases, and the junction held 9 bases outside the gene matches.

J is TRBJ1-1 and V is TRBV24-1; D is unresolved. Germline CDR1 KGHDR, CDR2 SFDVKD. The CDR3 contains 13 residues. Trimming stripped 10 bases from V and 6 bases from J, with 17 bases between. CDR3 in amino acids: CATSQSRTSEAFF. The CDR3 DNA follows: TGTGCCACTAGCCAGAGCAGAACCTCTGAAGCTTTCTTT.

The V call is TRBV5-1, the J call TRBJ1-1; D gene ambiguous. This CDR3 is built from 15 residues. The V and J ends lost 3 bases and 2 bases respectively, with 14 bases between them. Looked up from germline, CDR1 is SGHRS and CDR2 is YFSETQ. As DNA, the CDR3 is TGCGCCAGCAGCTCCATCGGGGAGTTTAACACTGAAGCTTTCTTT. Translating gives CASSSIGEFNTEAFF.

This clonotype has a count of ten or more. The chain joins TRBV20-1 to TRBJ2-7; the D is unclear. Germline V gives CDR1 DFQATT, CDR2 SNEGSKA (reference sequence). This CDR3 comprises 13 residues. Trimming left V 1 base short and J 2 bases short, with 9 bases between. Written as DNA, the CDR3 is TGCAGTGCTAGAGGAACATCGACCTACGAGCAGTACTTC. It translates to CSARGTSTYEQYF.

In this sample, this clonotype turned up many times. V is TRBV11-2 and J is TRBJ1-2; D perhaps matches TRBD1 (6 bases). Trimming took 0 bases from V and 4 from J, leaving 12 bases between them. The CDR3 consists of 15 residues. Germline V gene sequence: CDR1 SGHAT, CDR2 FQNNGV. DNA for the CDR3: TGTGCCAGCAGCTTAGATCCCGGGGGCCTCTATGGCTACACCTTC. Residues: CASSLDPGGLYGYTF.

This chain connects TRBV5-6 to TRBJ1-2; weak D call: TRBD1 (5 bases). The CDR3 loop spans 14 amino acids. Deletions cut 3 bases from V and 3 bases from J, with 12 bases between. The germline V gene has CDR1 SGHDT and CDR2 YYEEEE. CDR3 in DNA: TGTGCCAGCAGCTCCCCCAGGGAGGACTATGGCTACACCTTC. Translating gives CASSSPREDYGYTF. The full variable domain, completed using reference TRBV5-6 and TRBJ1-2, is DAGVTQSPTHLIKTRGQQVTLRCSPKSGHDTVSWYQQALGQGPQFIFQYYEEEERQRGNFPDRFSGHQFPNYSSELNVNALLLGDSALYLCASSSPREDYGYTFGSGTRLTVV.

V usage is TRBV5-1 and J usage is TRBJ2-7; 9 nucleotides line up with TRBD1. Looked up from germline, CDR1 is SGHRS and CDR2 is YFSETQ. The J segment lost 4 bases and the V segment lost 4 bases, leaving 6 bases of the junction unmatched. The CDR3 has 14 amino acids. This CDR3 reads CASSGGQGEYEQYF. Written as DNA, the CDR3 is TGCGCCAGCAGCGGGGGACAGGGCGAATACGAGCAGTACTTC.

This clonotype has just a few counts. V gene TRBV13 combines with J gene TRBJ2-7; D is uncertain. The CDR3 extends over 15 amino acids. The germline V gene has CDR1 PRHDT and CDR2 FYEKMQ (reference sequence). V was shortened by 0 bases and J by 2 bases, with 11 bases between the two germline ends. The CDR3 sequence: CASSLGLKNPYEQYF. Written as DNA, the CDR3 is TGTGCCAGCAGCTTAGGCCTCAAAAACCCCTACGAGCAGTACTTC.

Concerning this clonotype itself: A much bigger clone sits one base away, suggesting this may be a read error. As the CDR3 is not closed by the conserved phenylalanine or tryptophan, this likely results from a read error. The chain links TRBV12-3 or TRBV12-4 to TRBJ2-7, with a weak D call TRBD2 (6 bases). V shed 7 bases and J shed 2 bases, with 12 bases lying between them. The CDR3 loop spans 13 amino acids. CDR3 in amino acids: CASMVGLAYEQYL. DNA for the CDR3: TGTGCCAGCATGGTGGGACTCGCCTACGAGCAGTACCTC.

The sample holds many counts of this clonotype. This rearrangement joins TRBV28 to TRBJ1-5, with 7 bases that match TRBD1. CDR1 and CDR2 (germline): MDHEN, SYDVKM. J lost 3 bases, V lost 6 bases, and 11 bases had no gene match. The CDR3 sequence is 16 residues long. CDR3 region: CASSLNPGQINQPQHF. CDR3 DNA sequence: TGTGCCAGCAGCCTCAATCCGGGACAGATCAATCAGCCCCAGCATTTT.

This clonotype has a count of ten or more. One end of the junction varies from germline; a read error may be responsible. The CDR3 region has the DNA TGTGCCAGCAGTGAAGCGCTTTTAGGGACAGTTTCGGAGGACTTC. Translation: CASSEALLGTVSEDF. The V gene is TRBV2, the J gene TRBJ2-7; TRBD1 matches 7 bases. Per the germline V gene, CDR1 is SNHLY and CDR2 is FYNNEI. The CDR3 is 15 residues long.

This clonotype was observed a few times. The rearrangement uses TRBV5-1 and TRBJ2-5, with a possible D match to TRBD2 (5 bases). The CDR3 consists of 14 residues. Germline V gives CDR1 SGHRS, CDR2 YFSETQ. V was cut by 3 bases and J by 2 bases, with 11 bases left in between. CDR3 region: CASSWSGIQETQYF. CDR3 DNA sequence: TGCGCCAGCAGCTGGTCCGGGATTCAAGAGACCCAGTACTTC.

About this clonotype: A read error is possible here, since a much larger clone lies one base away. The chain couples TRBV29-1 to TRBJ1-1; D remains unclear. The germline CDR1 and CDR2 sequences are SQVTM and ANQGSEA. This CDR3 has 11 amino acids. CDR3 nucleotide sequence: TGCAGCGCCCTCTTGGCTATCGGAGCTTCCTTT. Translating it yields CSALLAIGASF.

The table lists this clonotype with many counts. V usage is TRBV28 and J usage is TRBJ2-7; D gene unclear. V shed 5 bases and J shed 2 bases, with 10 bases lying between them. Germline V gene sequence: CDR1 MDHEN, CDR2 SYDVKM. The CDR3 spans 13 residues. The CDR3 nucleotides read TGTGCCAGCAGTCTAACTGGGCCCTACGAGCAGTACTTC. Residues: CASSLTGPYEQYF.

This clonotype was seen a few times. This chain uses TRBV28 with TRBJ2-1; 9 nucleotides line up with TRBD2. Germline V CDR1 and CDR2: MDHEN, SYDVKM. The CDR3 sequence is 16 residues long. The J segment lost 5 bases and the V segment lost 4 bases, leaving 9 bases of the junction unmatched. CDR3 residues: CASSSLAGVSHNEQFF. The DNA of the CDR3 is TGTGCCAGCAGTTCGTTAGCGGGAGTGAGCCACAATGAGCAGTTCTTC.

There are a few counts of this clonotype. This chain connects TRBV27 to TRBJ1-5, with a weak D call TRBD1 (5 bases). The CDR3 length is 15 residues. Germline V lookup: CDR1 MNHEY, CDR2 SMNVEV (reference sequence). Trimming cost V 4 bases and J 2 bases, with 12 bases left between them. CDR3 DNA sequence: TGTGCCAGCAGTTCCTACTCCAGGGGCAATCAGCCCCAGCATTTT. This gives the protein CASSSYSRGNQPQHF.

This rearrangement joins TRBV9 to TRBJ1-1, with TRBD1 identical over 8 bases. CDR1 SGDLS and CDR2 YYNGEE come from the germline V gene. V trimming: 4 bases; J trimming: 0 bases; junction bases outside the gene matches: 8. The CDR3 consists of 16 residues. CDR3 loop: CASSPQTGVMNTEAFF. As DNA, the CDR3 is TGTGCCAGCAGCCCTCAGACAGGGGTGATGAACACTGAAGCTTTCTTT.